The 21 T cell receptor beta chains in this list originate from one sample, sequenced in a study of cytomegalovirus exposure and HLA in healthy donors listed by TCRdb under 2017. Libraries came from the immunoSEQ multiplex PCR assay. A mixture of 60 forward primers for TCR Vbeta segments and 13 reverse primers for TCR Jbeta segments was used in the multiplex PCR. Imported from immuneACCESS, the table was reduced by TCRdb to in-frame sequences with V and J called. These copies leave out some clones; in studies compared against another copy, an unresolved V gene accounts for under half, and the cause of the remainder is not known. Recorded for this sample are fewer than 110,000 clones; 60% to 75% of them occurred a single time. The top ten clonotypes cover around 7.4% of the sample. Source material: PBMCs. All receptors derive from a young man in good health and CMV-seronegative.

V is TRBV2 and J is TRBJ1-1; TRBD1 is a possible D gene (5 bases). V was trimmed by 7 bases and J by 1 base, leaving 13 bases between them. The germline gives CDR1 SNHLY, CDR2 FYNNEI. The CDR3 covers 14 residues. The CDR3, as DNA: TGTGCCAGCACCGGACACAATACGAACACTGAAGCTTTCTTT. It codes for CASTGHNTNTEAFF.

The chain couples TRBV19 to TRBJ1-4; 9 positions agree with TRBD1. V lost 5 bases to trimming and J lost 7 bases; unmatched junction nucleotides: 8. Germline V lookup: CDR1 LNHDA, CDR2 SQIVND (reference sequence). The CDR3 runs 15 residues. The CDR3, as DNA: TGTGCCAGTAGTTACCCGACAGGGGGTGCTGAAAAACTGTTTTTT. Its translation: CASSYPTGGAEKLFF.

In this sample, this clone turned up a few times. The rearrangement joins TRBV5-6 to TRBJ2-3; D is unresolved. The V gene lost 5 bases and the J gene lost 6 bases, with 7 bases spanning the gap. The CDR3 length is 11 residues. CDR1 and CDR2 from the germline V gene are SGHDT and YYEEEE. The CDR3 spells CASRAQDTQYF. CDR3 nucleotide sequence: TGTGCCAGCAGGGCCCAGGATACGCAGTATTTT.

The genes are TRBV19 and TRBJ1-2; D remains ambiguous. Trimming took off 4 bases at V and 5 bases at J, with 20 bases between the two ends. The CDR3 runs to 16 residues. Germline CDR1 is LNHDA and CDR2 is SQIVND (reference sequence). CDR3 amino acids: CASSTPGVARTYGYTF. The CDR3 DNA follows: TGTGCCAGTAGTACACCCGGAGTGGCCAGAACATATGGCTACACCTTC.

The gene calls are TRBV7-9 and TRBJ2-7; 7 bases agree with TRBD2. J was trimmed by 0 bases and V by 5 bases; bases with no gene match: 7. CDR1 and CDR2 (germline): SEHNR, FQNEAQ (reference sequence). The CDR3 has 15 residues. CDR3 sequence (DNA): TGTGCCAGCAGCCCGCCGACTAGCAGCTCCTACGAGCAGTACTTC. Protein product: CASSPPTSSSYEQYF.

The chain has TRBV28 and TRBJ1-2; D is possibly TRBD1 (6 bases). Germline values: CDR1 MDHEN, CDR2 SYDVKM. The CDR3 is 13 amino acids. V was cut by 8 bases and J by 4 bases, with 14 bases left in between. CDR3: CASRRGFGYGYTF. As DNA, the CDR3 is TGTGCCAGCCGAAGGGGGTTCGGCTATGGCTACACCTTC.

J is TRBJ2-7 and V is TRBV6-5, with a tentative D call TRBD2 (6 bases). With 6 bases removed from V and 2 bases from J, the gap between germline ends came to 17 bases. CDR1 MNHEY and CDR2 SVGAGI come from the germline V gene. The CDR3 consists of 15 residues. The CDR3 DNA is TGTGCCAGCAGAGGTCGGAACCGCGGGACCTACGAGCAGTACTTC. It specifies CASRGRNRGTYEQYF.

The chain uses TRBV7-9 and TRBJ2-4; 8 bases fit TRBD2. This CDR3 region has 13 residues. Per germline, CDR1 SEHNR and CDR2 FQNEAQ (reference sequence). J gave up 8 bases and V 0 bases, and 0 bases lay outside the gene matches. CDR3 coding DNA: TGTGCCAGCAGCTTAGCGCGGGAGGACATTCAGTACTTC. Its protein product is CASSLAREDIQYF. The full variable domain, with the rest looked up from reference TRBV7-9 and TRBJ2-4, is DTGVSQNPRHKITKRGQNVTFRCDPISEHNRLYWYRQTLGQGPEFLTYFQNEAQLEKSRLLSDRFSAERPKGSFSTLEIQRTEQGDSAMYLCASSLAREDIQYFGAGTRLSVL.

This clone occurred a few times. The genes are TRBV10-3 and TRBJ2-7; D might be TRBD1 (6 bases). The CDR3 spans 16 residues. Trimming took 5 bases from V and 0 from J, leaving 17 bases between them. CDR1 is ENHRY, CDR2 SYGVKD, per germline. CDR3 coding DNA: TGTGCCATCAGTACACAGGGTTCGAGGAGCTCCTACGAGCAGTACTTC. It specifies CAISTQGSRSSYEQYF.

In this sample, this clone turned up a few times. This chain joins TRBV19 and TRBJ2-1; D might be TRBD1 (5 bases). Looked up from germline, CDR1 is LNHDA and CDR2 is SQIVND (reference sequence). CDR3 length equals 15 residues. V was cut by 0 bases and J by 8 bases, with 14 bases left in between. Here the CDR3 DNA reads TGTGCCAGTAGTATAGAAATGGGCAGGGTGGATGAGCAGTTCTTC. It codes for CASSIEMGRVDEQFF.

The rearrangement joins TRBV6-5 to TRBJ2-7, with D tentatively TRBD2 (5 bases). V shed 0 bases and J shed 6 bases, with 18 bases lying between them. This CDR3 is 16 amino acids long. The germline V gene has CDR1 MNHEY and CDR2 SVGAGI. The CDR3 sequence: CASSYSAGPGLGEQYF. The CDR3 nucleotides read TGTGCCAGCAGTTACTCTGCGGGTCCGGGCTTGGGCGAGCAGTACTTC.

The genes are TRBV4-1 and TRBJ2-1; 11 nucleotides line up with TRBD2. CDR1 is MGHRA and CDR2 is YSYEKL in the germline V gene. With V trimmed by 2 bases and J by 5 bases, 5 bases remained unmatched. The CDR3 has 16 residues. The chain's CDR3 is CASSQQTSGMNNEQFF. CDR3 bases: TGCGCCAGCAGCCAACAGACTAGCGGGATGAACAATGAGCAGTTCTTC.

The genes are TRBV6-6 and TRBJ1-2, with TRBD1 matching 8 bases. The CDR3 is 14 amino acids. CDR1 and CDR2 from the germline V gene are MNHNY and SVGAGI (reference sequence). The junction had 5 bases not matched to a gene; V was cut back by 4 bases and J by 4 bases. This CDR3 is CASSWDRNSYGYTF. CDR3 bases: TGTGCCAGCAGTTGGGACAGGAACAGCTATGGCTACACCTTC.

There are a few counts of this clone. The chain joins TRBV7-8 to TRBJ2-2, with 9 bases matching TRBD1. The CDR3 has 16 amino acids. Germline CDR1 is SGHVS and CDR2 is FQNEAQ. With V trimmed by 7 bases and J by 4 bases, 10 bases remained unmatched. The CDR3, as DNA: TGTGCCAGCATCACGACCGGGACAGGGACCACCGGGGAGCTGTTTTTT. Residues: CASITTGTGTTGELFF.

This clone has more than one count but fewer than ten. The chain has TRBV7-2 and TRBJ1-5; 9 positions agree with TRBD1. The CDR3 loop spans 16 amino acids. Germline CDR1 reads SGHTA; CDR2 reads FQGNSA. V lost 3 bases, J lost 1 base, and 4 bases stayed unmatched. In nucleotides, the CDR3 is TGTGCCAGCAGCTTGACAGGGGGAGGGAGCAATCAGCCCCAGCATTTT. This encodes CASSLTGGGSNQPQHF.

This clone was seen just once. This chain uses TRBV30 with TRBJ2-3; D not certain. Germline loops: CDR1 GTSNPN, CDR2 SVGIG (reference sequence). Trimming left V 3 bases short and J 2 bases short, with 6 bases between. CDR3 length: 12 amino acids. The CDR3 nucleotides are TGTGCCTGGAGGCTATCCACAGATACGCAGTATTTT. This codes for CAWRLSTDTQYF.

The genes are TRBV15 and TRBJ1-2, with D unresolved. The V end lost 0 bases, the J end lost 4 bases, and 15 bases lay between the germline ends. The CDR3 covers 16 residues. Germline CDR1 and CDR2: LNHNV and YYDKDF (reference sequence). CDR3 sequence reads: CATSREVPEGGYGYTF. As DNA, the CDR3 is TGTGCCACCAGCAGAGAGGTCCCGGAGGGTGGCTATGGCTACACCTTC. The full variable domain, in which reference TRBV15 and TRBJ1-2 provide the parts outside the CDR3, is DAMVIQNPRYQVTQFGKPVTLSCSQTLNHNVMYWYQQKSSQAPKLLFHYYDKDFNNEADTPDNFQSRRPNTSFCFLDIRSPGLGDTAMYLCATSREVPEGGYGYTFGSGTRLTVV.

J is TRBJ1-3 and V is TRBV5-1; D may be TRBD1 (6 bases). CDR1 and CDR2 from the germline V gene are SGHRS and YFSETQ. CDR3 size: 18 residues. V was shortened by 4 bases and J by 0 bases, with 20 bases between the two germline ends. The CDR3 is CASSPGRGATSSGNTIYF. The CDR3, as DNA: TGCGCCAGCAGCCCCGGACGGGGGGCTACCAGCTCTGGAAACACCATATATTTT.

The chain recombines TRBV28 with TRBJ2-2; D may be TRBD2 (5 bases). CDR1 is MDHEN and CDR2 is SYDVKM in the germline V gene. The CDR3 spans 15 residues. Trimming took 10 bases from V and 0 from J, leaving 15 bases between them. CDR3 protein: CATRVGGTNTGELFF. In DNA, the CDR3 is TGTGCCACCCGAGTAGGAGGCACGAACACCGGGGAGCTGTTTTTT.

About this clone itself: Relative to the germline gene, one junction end is altered; a read error may explain this. J is TRBJ1-1 and V is TRBV7-9; 8 nucleotides agree with TRBD1. The CDR3 spans 16 residues. Germline CDR1 SEHNR, CDR2 FQNEAQ (reference sequence). CDR3 in DNA: TGTTCCAGCAGCTTATCAGGACAGGGTCCGAACACTGAAGCTTTCTTT. Translation: CSSSLSGQGPNTEAFF.

The chain uses TRBV27 and TRBJ2-7; 9 bases are shared with TRBD2. The V segment lost 5 bases and the J segment 6 bases; nucleotides outside the gene matches: 11. CDR1 and CDR2 (germline): MNHEY, SMNVEV (reference sequence). The CDR3 is 15 residues long. The CDR3 region is CASSPRGGTSSEQYF. The CDR3 nucleotides are TGTGCCAGCAGTCCCCGAGGGGGGACTAGCAGCGAGCAGTACTTC.